Below are 24 T cell receptor beta chains sequenced from a single sample in a study of metastatic and nonmetastatic thyroid tumors. TCRdb used MiXCR to call clones anew from the PCR reads. The sample shows 25,000 to 35,000 clones, approximately 4% of them seen only once. Every patient was untreated before thyroid surgery. Material for sequencing was blood. The receptors here all came from a female donor with papillary thyroid cancer or a benign thyroid nodule (not recorded which). Some clones in this sample may be carry-over from other donors' samples.

This clone was seen ten or more times. The junction shows a germline mismatch at one end, possibly a read error. Different DNA sequences within this sample yield the same CDR3. The V gene is TRBV6-1, the J gene TRBJ1-6; 8 bases are a match to TRBD1. Germline V CDR1 and CDR2: MNHNS, SASEGT. This CDR3 is built from 19 residues. CDR3 in DNA: TGTGCCAGCAGTGAAGCGCTTTTCCCAGGACAGGGCTATAATTCACCCCTCCACTTC. Translation gives CASSEALFPGQGYNSPLHF.

In this sample, this clone is medium-sized. V gene TRBV12-3 or TRBV12-4 combines with J gene TRBJ2-7; no clear D gene. The CDR3 totals 13 residues. The germline V and J ends were trimmed by 3 bases and 0 bases, with 6 bases remaining between them. CDR3 in amino acids: CASSFRVSYEQYF. The CDR3 bases are TGTGCCAGCAGTTTCCGGGTCTCCTACGAGCAGTACTTC.

This clone appeared a few times. The J gene is TRBJ1-4, the V gene TRBV6-2 or TRBV6-3, with a weak D call TRBD1 (5 bases). CDR3 length: 16 amino acids. Per germline, CDR1 MNHEY and CDR2 SVGEGT. With 7 bases removed from V and 6 bases from J, the gap between germline ends came to 21 bases. The CDR3 spells CASKLWGIRPDEKLFF. DNA for the CDR3: TGTGCCAGCAAATTGTGGGGCATCCGACCTGATGAAAAACTGTTTTTT.

Ten or more counts support this clone. The V call is TRBV2, the J call TRBJ2-3; the match to TRBD2 covers 8 bases. There are 16 residues in the CDR3. The V gene's germline CDR1 is SNHLY and CDR2 FYNNEI. Trimming removed 7 bases from V and 2 bases from J; junction bases left unmatched: 11. The CDR3 reads CASTPPWGLDTDTQYF. The CDR3 region has the DNA TGTGCCAGCACCCCCCCATGGGGACTAGACACAGATACGCAGTATTTT.

The V gene is TRBV20-1, the J gene TRBJ2-2, with TRBD2 as a possible D gene (6 bases). The CDR3 runs to 12 residues. V was clipped by 6 bases and J by 5 bases, with 10 bases between them. From germline, CDR1 is DFQATT and CDR2 SNEGSKA (reference sequence). The CDR3 region is CSATTRTGELFF. CDR3 coding DNA: TGCAGTGCAACGACTAGAACCGGGGAGCTGTTTTTT.

This clone was seen many times. Other DNA sequences of this sample code for an identical CDR3. V and J are TRBV20-1 and TRBJ2-1; D unclear. The germline gives CDR1 DFQATT, CDR2 SNEGSKA (reference sequence). CDR3 length: 12 amino acids. V lost 5 bases and J 4 bases, leaving 9 bases between the germline ends. As DNA, the CDR3 is TGCAGTGCTGATGATACTTACAATGAGCAGTTCTTC. It encodes CSADDTYNEQFF.

Many counts were recorded for this clone. The V and J genes are TRBV3-1 and TRBJ2-5, with 9 bases matching TRBD2. V lost 4 bases and J lost 6; bases outside the gene matches: 9. This CDR3 comprises 15 residues. Germline CDR1 LGHDT, CDR2 YNNKEL (reference sequence). The DNA for the CDR3 is TGTGCCAGCAGCCCCCGATGGACTAGCGTACAGACCCAGTACTTC. This translates into CASSPRWTSVQTQYF.

This clone was counted a few times. Relative to the germline gene, one junction end is altered; a read error may explain this. The chain's CDR3 is CAIKEGVGQPQHF. The CDR3 DNA is TGTGCCATCAAGGAGGGGGTTGGGCAGCCCCAGCACTTT. The chain couples TRBV27 to TRBJ1-5, with D tentatively TRBD1 (6 bases). Germline values: CDR1 MNHEY, CDR2 SMNVEV (reference sequence). This CDR3 has 13 residues.

This clone was seen more than once but under ten times. A much bigger clone sits one base away, suggesting this may be a read error. V and J are TRBV5-4 and TRBJ2-3; weak D call: TRBD2 (7 bases). Per germline, CDR1 SGHNT and CDR2 YYREEE (reference sequence). The V end was cut by 4 bases, the J end by 14 bases, with 26 bases between. The CDR3 loop spans 15 amino acids. CDR3 bases: TGTGCCAGCAGCCGGTGGGGGCTAGCGGCCCCCCCCTCGTATTTT. Translation: CASSRWGLAAPPSYF.

This clone has just a few counts. V and J are TRBV7-9 and TRBJ2-3; D is unclear. The ends were cut back, 5 bases at V and 1 base at J, with 10 bases in the middle. Germline CDR1 is SEHNR and CDR2 is FQNEAQ (reference sequence). The CDR3 length is 14 residues. CDR3 region: CASSPSWGTDTQYF. Here the CDR3 DNA reads TGTGCCAGCAGCCCCAGCTGGGGCACAGATACGCAGTATTTT.

This clone has a handful of counts. This chain connects TRBV6-1 to TRBJ2-1, with D possibly called TRBD1 or TRBD2 (5 bases each). Deletions cut 7 bases from V and 4 bases from J, with 14 bases between. The germline V gene has CDR1 MNHNS and CDR2 SASEGT. This CDR3 is 14 amino acids long. The CDR3 DNA reads as TGTGCCAGCAAAGACAGAGAGGGGTACAATGAGCAGTTCTTC. This sequence encodes CASKDREGYNEQFF.

The chain combines TRBV6-1 with TRBJ1-2; D call uncertain. Trimming removed 3 bases from V and 4 bases from J, with 12 bases in between. The germline gives CDR1 MNHNS, CDR2 SASEGT. The CDR3 length is 14 residues. The CDR3 loop reads CASSDLDGTYGYTF. DNA for the CDR3: TGTGCCAGCAGTGACCTTGACGGAACCTATGGCTACACCTTC.

This clone appeared many times. The rearrangement links TRBV30 to TRBJ1-2; 9 nucleotides agree with TRBD1. Looked up from germline, CDR1 is GTSNPN and CDR2 is SVGIG (reference sequence). The CDR3 is made up of 17 amino acids. The V and J ends lost 4 bases and 5 bases, in that order; junction bases with no gene match: 17. CDR3 DNA sequence: TGTGCCTGGACTCTCTCCCCCTACAGGGGGCGCCGGTATGGCTACACCTTC. It yields the protein CAWTLSPYRGRRYGYTF.

This clone was recorded a few times. The chain links TRBV19 to TRBJ1-3; unclear D gene. Trimming stripped 8 bases from V and 4 bases from J, with 15 bases between. Per germline, CDR1 LNHDA and CDR2 SQIVND (reference sequence). The CDR3 is made up of 14 amino acids. The CDR3 region has the DNA TGTGCCAGTCGTACTATATCGCTGGGAAACACCATATATTTT. Translating gives CASRTISLGNTIYF. Variable domain in full (rest from reference TRBV19 and TRBJ1-3): DGGITQSPKYLFRKEGQNVTLSCEQNLNHDAMYWYRQDPGQGLRLIYYSQIVNDFQKGDIAEGYSVSREKKESFPLTVTSAQKNPTAFYLCASRTISLGNTIYFGEGSWLTVV.

Many counts were recorded for this clone. This same CDR3 is encoded by further DNA sequences in the sample. The J gene is TRBJ1-2, the V gene TRBV4-1; no firm D call. The CDR3 spans 15 residues. The germline V gene has CDR1 MGHRA and CDR2 YSYEKL. Trimming took off 2 bases at V and 0 bases at J, with 10 bases between the two ends. This CDR3 is CASSQRHRANYGYTF. The CDR3 DNA reads TGCGCCAGCAGCCAAAGGCACAGAGCTAACTATGGCTACACCTTC.

In its sample, this clone was seen many times. The rearrangement uses TRBV28 and TRBJ1-4, with 12 bases that match TRBD1. There are 15 residues in the CDR3. V shed 9 bases and J 5 bases; nucleotides not matched to a gene: 7. Germline CDR1 is MDHEN and CDR2 is SYDVKM. CDR3 in amino acids: CASSGTGGPNEKLFF. DNA for the CDR3: TGTGCCAGTTCCGGGACAGGGGGCCCCAATGAAAAACTGTTTTTT.

This clone was observed a handful of times. V is TRBV20-1 and J is TRBJ1-1; D perhaps matches TRBD1 (5 bases). The germline V gene encodes CDR1 DFQATT and CDR2 SNEGSKA (reference sequence). V was cut by 2 bases and J by 3 bases, with 13 bases left in between. The CDR3 consists of 14 residues. Written as DNA, the CDR3 is TGCAGTGCTAGAAGACCCCAGGGATACACTGAAGCTTTCTTT. Protein sequence: CSARRPQGYTEAFF.

In its sample, this clone was seen many times. The V call is TRBV6-1, the J call TRBJ2-2; 9 bases fit TRBD2. The ends lost 7 bases at V and 7 bases at J; junction bases unmatched: 7. Germline loops: CDR1 MNHNS, CDR2 SASEGT. The CDR3 loop spans 14 amino acids. CDR3 DNA: TGTGCCAGCAATCGACTAGCGGAGTACGGGGAGCTGTTTTTT. Its translation is CASNRLAEYGELFF.

This clone was seen at least ten times. The chain uses TRBV20-1 and TRBJ2-5, with 14 positions matching TRBD2. Per germline, CDR1 DFQATT and CDR2 SNEGSKA (reference sequence). The CDR3 length is 14 residues. The J segment lost 4 bases and the V segment lost 7 bases, leaving 5 bases of the junction unmatched. CDR3 nucleotides: TGCAGTGGGACTAGCGGGAGGTCCCCAGAGACCCAGTACTTC. Translating it yields CSGTSGRSPETQYF.

This clone occurred a few times. The chain has TRBV27 and TRBJ1-1; D remains ambiguous. Looked up from germline, CDR1 is MNHEY and CDR2 is SMNVEV (reference sequence). The CDR3 covers 16 residues. The V and J ends lost 9 bases and 1 base respectively, with 21 bases between them. CDR3 loop: CARQKFLRGGNTEAFF. CDR3 coding DNA: TGTGCCAGACAGAAATTTCTCAGAGGAGGGAACACTGAAGCTTTCTTT.

This clone was counted only a few times. The chain links TRBV2 to TRBJ2-2; TRBD1 agrees at 12 bases. V trimming: 6 bases; J trimming: 7 bases; junction bases outside the gene matches: 3. This CDR3 has 14 amino acids. Germline lookup yields CDR1 SNHLY and CDR2 FYNNEI. As DNA, the CDR3 is TGTGCCAGCAGGGGACAGGGGGCCGGCGGGGAGCTGTTTTTT. It encodes CASRGQGAGGELFF.

J is TRBJ2-5 and V is TRBV27; TRBD2 agrees at 13 bases. V shed 10 bases and J 4 bases; nucleotides not matched to a gene: 9. The CDR3 has 15 amino acids. The germline CDR1 and CDR2 sequences are MNHEY and SMNVEV (reference sequence). The CDR3 protein is CAIQLAGGDLETQYF. The CDR3 DNA is TGTGCCATCCAACTAGCGGGGGGGGACCTAGAGACCCAGTACTTC.

This clone came up a few times. The V gene is TRBV13, the J gene TRBJ2-1, with 7 positions matching TRBD2. This CDR3 comprises 14 residues. Germline assignment: CDR1 PRHDT and CDR2 FYEKMQ (reference sequence). The J segment lost 2 bases and the V segment lost 3 bases, leaving 1 base of the junction unmatched. This CDR3 is CASSLGGAYNEQFF. CDR3 in DNA: TGTGCCAGCAGCTTGGGGGGGGCCTACAATGAGCAGTTCTTC.

A few counts support this clone. The CDR3 DNA follows: TGTGCCACCAGTGGCAGCGGGAGCTACAATGAGCAGTTCTTC. Residues: CATSGSGSYNEQFF. The chain is built from TRBV24-1 and TRBJ2-1; 8 positions agree with TRBD2. Germline CDR1 KGHDR, CDR2 SFDVKD. J lost 3 bases, V lost 5 bases, and 2 bases had no gene match. The CDR3 extends over 14 amino acids.